These 22 T cell receptor beta chains came from one sample sequenced in a study of blood T cell repertoires in COVID-19. TCRdb keeps only in-frame clones here, not all; method: immunoSEQ multiplex PCR. The data show approximately 90,000 clones, with approximately 85% seen just once and 12% held by the top ten. Input material: peripheral blood. These receptors originate from a human donor in a cohort sampled during active COVID-19.

CDR3 sequence reads: CASSVAGTGNYEQYF. The CDR3 DNA reads TGTGCCAGCAGCGTGGCCGGGACAGGGAACTACGAGCAGTACTTC. The chain has TRBV9 and TRBJ2-7, with TRBD1 matching 9 bases. This CDR3 has 15 residues. CDR1 is SGDLS and CDR2 is YYNGEE in the germline V gene. Unmatched junction bases numbered 6, after V lost 2 bases and J lost 3 bases.

The rearrangement uses TRBV6-6 and TRBJ2-2; 12 nucleotides align to TRBD2. This CDR3 region has 13 residues. CDR1 MNHNY and CDR2 SVGAGI come from the germline V gene (reference sequence). V lost 8 bases to trimming and J lost 5 bases; unmatched junction nucleotides: 0. CDR3 residues: CASGLAGTGELFF. The CDR3 nucleotides are TGTGCCAGCGGACTAGCGGGAACCGGGGAGCTGTTTTTT.

The rearrangement links TRBV27 to TRBJ1-5, with TRBD1 identical over 9 bases. The trim removed 0 bases at V and 4 bases at J, leaving 1 base unmatched. Germline assignment: CDR1 MNHEY and CDR2 SMNVEV (reference sequence). The CDR3 length is 15 residues. CDR3 region: CASSLSTGGNQPQHF. CDR3 DNA sequence: TGTGCCAGCAGTTTATCGACAGGGGGTAATCAGCCCCAGCATTTT.

V usage is TRBV6-2 or TRBV6-3 and J usage is TRBJ2-5; no reliable D call. Trimming took off 0 bases at V and 5 bases at J, with 25 bases between the two ends. The CDR3 runs to 19 residues. The germline gives CDR1 MNHEY, CDR2 SVGEGT. The CDR3 reads CASSYSSFRLEIGVETQYF. CDR3 DNA sequence: TGTGCCAGCAGTTACTCGAGTTTTCGGTTGGAGATAGGAGTGGAGACCCAGTACTTC.

The chain couples TRBV5-1 to TRBJ2-1, with 12 bases that match TRBD2. The CDR3 contains 14 residues. Trimming at V came to 7 bases and at J to 5 bases, leaving 4 bases not matched to a gene. The germline V gene has CDR1 SGHRS and CDR2 YFSETQ. CDR3 bases: TGCGCCAGCTGGACTAGCGGGGTCAACAATGAGCAGTTCTTC. It codes for CASWTSGVNNEQFF.

This clone was detected only once. The chain carries TRBV27 and TRBJ1-1, with D maybe TRBD1 (6 bases). The CDR3 is 16 amino acids. CDR1 MNHEY and CDR2 SMNVEV come from the germline V gene (reference sequence). Deletions cut 2 bases from V and 1 base from J, with 14 bases between. The CDR3 spells CASSLSRGAGNTEAFF. The CDR3, as DNA: TGTGCCAGCAGTTTAAGCAGGGGTGCAGGGAACACTGAAGCTTTCTTT.

V and J are TRBV12-5 and TRBJ2-2; D might be TRBD1 (5 bases). Germline lookup yields CDR1 LGHNT and CDR2 FRNRAP. There are 15 residues in the CDR3. Trimming removed 5 bases at V and 0 bases at J, with 10 bases between. The chain's CDR3 is CASGRATANTGELFF. The DNA for the CDR3 is TGTGCTAGTGGTCGGGCGACAGCGAACACCGGGGAGCTGTTTTTT.

CDR3 nucleotide sequence: TGTGCCAGTAGTGGTCAAGGACTAGCGTCAGAGACCCAGTACTTC. It translates to CASSGQGLASETQYF. This sequence joins TRBV19 and TRBJ2-5; 9 positions agree with TRBD2. The V segment lost 5 bases and the J segment 4 bases; nucleotides outside the gene matches: 8. The V gene's germline CDR1 is LNHDA and CDR2 SQIVND (reference sequence). This CDR3 is 15 amino acids long.

The chain carries TRBV5-1 and TRBJ2-1, with 9 bases identical to TRBD1. CDR1 and CDR2 (germline): SGHRS, YFSETQ. With 0 bases clipped from V and 1 base from J, the junction kept 2 bases outside the gene matches. The CDR3 loop spans 16 amino acids. The CDR3 is CASSLGGTGSYNEQFF. CDR3 nucleotides: TGCGCCAGCAGCTTGGGGGGGACAGGGTCCTACAATGAGCAGTTCTTC.

This sequence joins TRBV11-3 and TRBJ2-7; TRBD2 aligns across 14 bases. The CDR3 length is 16 residues. V lost 5 bases to trimming and J lost 5 bases; unmatched junction nucleotides: 8. The germline V gene encodes CDR1 SGHNT and CDR2 YENEEA. CDR3 sequence: CASSPGLAGGPNEQYF. In DNA, the CDR3 is TGTGCCAGCAGCCCCGGACTAGCGGGAGGTCCCAACGAGCAGTACTTC.

This clone was seen only once. V and J are TRBV5-4 and TRBJ2-7; TRBD2 aligns across 8 bases. The germline CDR1 and CDR2 sequences are SGHNT and YYREEE (reference sequence). V gave up 2 bases and J gave up 2 bases; unmatched junction bases: 6. The CDR3 loop spans 15 amino acids. CDR3: CASSLDAGGAYEQYF. DNA of the CDR3: TGTGCCAGCAGCTTAGATGCGGGGGGAGCCTACGAGCAGTACTTC.

The chain carries TRBV18 and TRBJ2-7; 10 nucleotides align to TRBD1. The CDR3 is 15 amino acids. CDR1 and CDR2 from the germline V gene are KGHSH and LQKENI. After removal of 3 bases from V and 5 bases from J, the junction contained 7 bases not matched to a gene. The DNA of the CDR3 is TGTGCCAGCTCACCCGGCCTCGGGACAGGGGACGAGCAGTACTTC. This codes for CASSPGLGTGDEQYF.

The rearrangement uses TRBV21-1 and TRBJ1-6; no DNA check was done on the table's D call, TRBD1. TRBV21-1 is given as a pseudogene. The CDR3 covers 16 residues. The CDR3 reads CASTTTGGPYNSPLHF. In DNA, the CDR3 is TGTGCCAGCACTACGACAGGGGGTCCCTATAATTCACCCCTCCACTTT.

The chain carries TRBV18 and TRBJ2-1; the D is unclear. Germline V gene lookup returns CDR1 KGHSH and CDR2 LQKENI. V lost 3 bases and J 5 bases, leaving 5 bases between the germline ends. The length of the CDR3 is 12 residues. The CDR3 DNA is TGTGCCAGCTCACCCCAGGACAATGAGCAGTTCTTC. Encoded protein: CASSPQDNEQFF.

V gene TRBV7-8 combines with J gene TRBJ2-5; maybe TRBD2 (5 bases). The CDR3 contains 13 residues. Germline V lookup: CDR1 SGHVS, CDR2 FQNEAQ. V was shortened by 1 base and J by 5 bases, with 8 bases between the two germline ends. CDR3 sequence (DNA): TGTGCCAGCAGCTTAGGGCTAGCCGAGACCCAGTACTTC. Its protein is CASSLGLAETQYF.

The V and J genes are TRBV3-1 (or the pseudogene TRBV3-2) and TRBJ2-7; the D gene is possibly TRBD1 (5 bases). Trimming cost V 0 bases and J 1 base, with 7 bases left between them. The germline V gene has CDR1 LGHDT and CDR2 YNNKEL (reference sequence). The CDR3 consists of 14 residues. CDR3 DNA sequence: TGTGCCAGCAGCCAAGAGGCAGGGTCCTACGAGCAGTACTTC. Translation gives CASSQEAGSYEQYF.

The chain employs TRBV19 and TRBJ2-3; TRBD2 agrees at 9 bases. Germline CDR1 and CDR2: LNHDA and SQIVND (reference sequence). V was pared by 9 bases and J by 1 base, with 2 bases of the junction left unmatched. This CDR3 has 13 residues. The CDR3 DNA is TGTGCCAGCCGCGGGGGGGGCACAGATACGCAGTATTTT. Residues: CASRGGGTDTQYF.

The rearrangement joins TRBV5-6 to TRBJ2-3; D might be TRBD2 (5 bases). The CDR3 has 12 amino acids. CDR1 and CDR2 from the germline V gene are SGHDT and YYEEEE. Between the trimmed V and J ends, which lost 2 bases and 12 bases, there was a span of 13 bases. The CDR3 sequence: CASSLGLTGQYF. The DNA for the CDR3 is TGTGCCAGCAGCTTAGGGCTGACGGGACAGTATTTT.

The chain couples TRBV6-2 or TRBV6-3 to TRBJ2-1; D is possibly TRBD1 (6 bases). Per the germline V gene, CDR1 is MNHEY and CDR2 is SVGEGT. This CDR3 region has 15 residues. V was pared by 4 bases and J by 4 bases, with 14 bases between. The CDR3 is CASSSPGQGYNEQFF. In nucleotides, the CDR3 is TGTGCCAGCAGTTCGCCGGGACAAGGATACAATGAGCAGTTCTTC.

The rearrangement links TRBV6-5 to TRBJ1-4, with D maybe TRBD1 (5 bases). Germline CDR1 and CDR2: MNHEY and SVGAGI. This CDR3 spans 13 amino acids. V gave up 10 bases and J gave up 5 bases, with 14 bases separating them. The CDR3 is CATGGAANEKLFF. CDR3 nucleotide sequence: TGTGCCACCGGAGGGGCAGCAAATGAAAAACTGTTTTTT.

The chain recombines TRBV6-5 with TRBJ2-5, with a tentative D call TRBD1 (5 bases). V dropped 5 bases and J dropped 1 base, with 11 bases sitting between them. The CDR3 has 14 residues. The V gene's germline CDR1 is MNHEY and CDR2 SVGAGI. The CDR3 is CASSPSGAQETQYF. The CDR3 DNA reads TGTGCCAGCAGTCCAAGTGGGGCCCAAGAGACCCAGTACTTC.

This sequence joins TRBV20-1 and TRBJ2-5; TRBD1 aligns across 7 bases. The ends lost 5 bases at V and 10 bases at J; junction bases unmatched: 4. The CDR3 extends over 10 amino acids. Per the germline V gene, CDR1 is DFQATT and CDR2 is SNEGSKA (reference sequence). The CDR3 DNA follows: TGCAGTGCTTTTACAGGGGACCAGTACTTC. Encoded protein: CSAFTGDQYF.